These 28 T cell receptor beta chains share one sample of origin, sequenced in a study of blood T cell repertoires in COVID-19. Using immunoSEQ multiplex PCR, the repertoire was profiled, and TCRdb retains in-frame clones only, with some absent. The data contain about 120,000 clones, about 90% of them singletons. The sequenced material came from peripheral blood. The receptors were sampled from a human donor in a cohort sampled during active COVID-19.

This clone showed up just once. The gene calls are TRBV5-1 and TRBJ1-4; 8 bases align to TRBD1. V was pared by 3 bases and J by 3 bases, with 1 base of the junction left unmatched. The CDR3 runs 14 residues. The V gene's germline CDR1 is SGHRS and CDR2 YFSETQ. The CDR3 region has the DNA TGCGCCAGCAGCTGGACAGGGTCTAATGAAAAACTGTTTTTT. Encoded protein: CASSWTGSNEKLFF. The entire variable domain, with the rest obtained from reference TRBV5-1 and TRBJ1-4, is as follows: KAGVTQTPRYLIKTRGQQVTLSCSPISGHRSVSWYQQTPGQGLQFLFEYFSETQRNKGNFPGRFSGRQFSNSRSEMNVSTLELGDSALYLCASSWTGSNEKLFFGSGTQLSVL.

This sequence joins TRBV19 and TRBJ2-1; 12 nucleotides agree with TRBD2. The trim removed 3 bases at V and 8 bases at J, leaving 5 bases unmatched. The CDR3 is made up of 15 amino acids. Germline V gene lookup returns CDR1 LNHDA and CDR2 SQIVND (reference sequence). The CDR3 nucleotides are TGTGCCAGTAGTATTACGCTAGCGGGAGGGTATGAGCAGTTCTTC. This gives the protein CASSITLAGGYEQFF.

The rearrangement links TRBV5-1 to TRBJ2-7; a weak D match, TRBD1 (5 bases). The V gene's germline CDR1 is SGHRS and CDR2 YFSETQ. The CDR3 sequence is 13 residues long. Trimming pared 4 bases from V and 1 base from J, leaving 9 bases between. CDR3 in DNA: TGCGCCAGCAGCCCGGACAAGTCCTACGAGCAGTACTTC. Amino acids: CASSPDKSYEQYF. Full variable domain (remainder filled in from reference TRBV5-1 and TRBJ2-7): KAGVTQTPRYLIKTRGQQVTLSCSPISGHRSVSWYQQTPGQGLQFLFEYFSETQRNKGNFPGRFSGRQFSNSRSEMNVSTLELGDSALYLCASSPDKSYEQYFGPGTRLTVT.

This clone appeared a single time. The CDR3 nucleotides read TGTGCCAGCAGCTGGAGCGGGGGGCTCCAACCGAATGAGCAGTTCTTC. It is translated as CASSWSGGLQPNEQFF. The chain links TRBV7-2 to TRBJ2-1, with 9 bases identical to TRBD2. V was clipped by 4 bases and J by 7 bases; unmatched bases: 11. The CDR3 length is 16 residues. The germline gives CDR1 SGHTA, CDR2 FQGNSA. The whole variable domain, filled in from reference TRBV7-2 and TRBJ2-1, reads GAGVSQSPSNKVTEKGKDVELRCDPISGHTALYWYRQSLGQGLEFLIYFQGNSAPDKSGLPSDRFSAERTGGSVSTLTIQRTQQEDSAVYLCASSWSGGLQPNEQFFGPGTRLTVL.

The rearrangement uses TRBV27 and TRBJ1-1, with a tentative D call TRBD1 (6 bases). The V end lost 6 bases, the J end lost 4 bases, and 18 bases lay between the germline ends. The CDR3 runs to 15 residues. Germline assignment: CDR1 MNHEY and CDR2 SMNVEV (reference sequence). In DNA form, the CDR3 reads TGTGCCAGCAGCATTCGGGGGGCGCAACGCACTGAAGCTTTCTTT. This codes for CASSIRGAQRTEAFF.

CDR3 coding DNA: TGTGCCAGCAGCCACCGGGACAGGGGACTATACGAGCAGTACTTC. It is translated as CASSHRDRGLYEQYF. The chain uses TRBV5-8 and TRBJ2-7; 10 positions agree with TRBD1. Germline-derived CDR1 and CDR2 are SGHTS and YDEGEE. The V and J ends lost 4 bases and 4 bases, in that order; junction bases with no gene match: 8. CDR3 length: 15 residues. Full variable domain (remainder filled in from reference TRBV5-8 and TRBJ2-7): EAGVTQSPTHLIKTRGQQATLRCSPISGHTSVYWYQQALGLGLQFLLWYDEGEERNRGNFPPRFSGRQFPNYSSELNVNALELEDSALYLCASSHRDRGLYEQYFGPGTRLTVT.

The chain is built from TRBV28 and TRBJ1-2; the D is unclear. The CDR3 covers 13 residues. The V end lost 3 bases, the J end lost 2 bases, and 7 bases lay between the germline ends. Per the germline V gene, CDR1 is MDHEN and CDR2 is SYDVKM. CDR3 DNA sequence: TGTGCCAGCAGTTTGGGCAGAAACTATGGCTACACCTTC. Its protein is CASSLGRNYGYTF.

The V and J genes are TRBV11-2 and TRBJ2-7; weak D call: TRBD2 (6 bases). Germline-derived CDR1 and CDR2 are SGHAT and FQNNGV. V lost 4 bases to trimming and J lost 4 bases, with 14 bases between them. The CDR3 has 14 amino acids. The CDR3 here is CASSSRGSFYEQYF. The DNA of the CDR3 is TGTGCCAGCAGCTCGCGGGGATCCTTTTACGAGCAGTACTTC.

This chain joins TRBV6-5 and TRBJ1-2, with D possibly being TRBD1 (6 bases). Trimming shortened V by 6 bases and J by 3 bases, and 17 bases separated the two germline ends. This CDR3 comprises 15 residues. CDR1 and CDR2 from the germline V gene are MNHEY and SVGAGI. The CDR3 nucleotides are TGTGCCAGCAGGCCAGACCAGGACAGACACTATGGCTACACCTTC. Amino acid sequence: CASRPDQDRHYGYTF.

This rearrangement joins TRBV12-5 to TRBJ2-3; 12 nucleotides align to TRBD2. Germline V CDR1 and CDR2: LGHNT, FRNRAP. V shed 6 bases, J shed 6 bases, and the junction held 10 bases outside the gene matches. The CDR3 is 16 residues long. CDR3 bases: TGTGCTAGTGGCTCCCCTAGCGGGGGGGTATTGGATACGCAGTATTTT. Its translation is CASGSPSGGVLDTQYF.

This chain links TRBV5-1 with TRBJ2-3, with 8 bases lining up with TRBD2. The CDR3 is made up of 15 amino acids. Germline lookup yields CDR1 SGHRS and CDR2 YFSETQ. Trimming took 0 bases from V and 3 from J; bases not matched to a gene: 3. The CDR3 nucleotides are TGCGCCAGCAGCTTGGCTAGCGGGTCTACAGATACGCAGTATTTT. Its protein is CASSLASGSTDTQYF.

V is TRBV2 and J is TRBJ2-6; 7 bases agree with TRBD1. CDR1 is SNHLY and CDR2 is FYNNEI in the germline V gene. V gave up 7 bases and J gave up 0 bases; unmatched junction bases: 6. The CDR3 is made up of 16 amino acids. The CDR3 reads CASTPDRYSGANVLTF. CDR3 bases: TGTGCCAGCACTCCGGACAGGTACTCTGGGGCCAACGTCCTGACTTTC.

This chain uses TRBV9 with TRBJ1-3, with a possible D match to TRBD1 (5 bases). The germline V gene encodes CDR1 SGDLS and CDR2 YYNGEE. This CDR3 has 16 amino acids. The V end lost 0 bases, the J end lost 3 bases, and 13 bases lay between the germline ends. CDR3 bases: TGTGCCAGCAGCGTAGACCAGGGCCCACTTGGAAACACCATATATTTT. Translation gives CASSVDQGPLGNTIYF.

This chain joins TRBV5-1 and TRBJ2-3; no reliable D call. CDR3 length: 13 amino acids. CDR1 is SGHRS and CDR2 is YFSETQ in the germline V gene. The germline V and J ends were trimmed by 3 bases and 0 bases, with 5 bases remaining between them. Here the CDR3 DNA reads TGCGCCAGCAGCTCCTCTAGCACAGATACGCAGTATTTT. Translating gives CASSSSSTDTQYF.

The rearrangement links TRBV5-1 to TRBJ1-1; D unresolved. The germline gives CDR1 SGHRS, CDR2 YFSETQ. This CDR3 region has 16 residues. The V and J ends lost 0 bases and 0 bases respectively, with 12 bases between them. In nucleotides, the CDR3 is TGCGCCAGCAGCTTGGGTCTAGTTTCTATGAACACTGAAGCTTTCTTT. Protein product: CASSLGLVSMNTEAFF.

The chain employs TRBV10-3 and TRBJ1-1; 8 bases agree with TRBD1. Per germline, CDR1 ENHRY and CDR2 SYGVKD. Trimming took 6 bases from V and 0 from J; bases not matched to a gene: 6. The CDR3 runs 15 residues. CDR3 in amino acids: CAIRNRGIMNTEAFF. CDR3 sequence (DNA): TGTGCCATCAGAAACAGGGGGATTATGAACACTGAAGCTTTCTTT.

This sequence joins TRBV27 and TRBJ2-2; D remains unclear. Germline values: CDR1 MNHEY, CDR2 SMNVEV (reference sequence). The CDR3 consists of 15 residues. Deletions cut 2 bases from V and 2 bases from J, with 9 bases between. CDR3 in DNA: TGTGCCAGCAGTTTAGTACAGCACAACACCGGGGAGCTGTTTTTT. The encoded protein is CASSLVQHNTGELFF.

This clone was picked up one time. The chain has TRBV18 and TRBJ1-1; 8 positions match TRBD1. J was trimmed by 1 base and V by 4 bases; bases with no gene match: 2. Germline lookup yields CDR1 KGHSH and CDR2 LQKENI. This CDR3 spans 14 amino acids. CDR3 sequence (DNA): TGTGCCAGCTCACGTGGACAGGGGAACACTGAAGCTTTCTTT. This codes for CASSRGQGNTEAFF.

This rearrangement joins TRBV21-1 to TRBJ1-1; the table's D call, TRBD1, has no DNA check behind it. TRBV21-1 is labeled a pseudogene. The CDR3 loop spans 12 amino acids. CDR3 residues: CASSKKGAEAFF. The CDR3 DNA is TGTGCCAGCAGCAAAAAGGGGGCTGAAGCTTTCTTT.

V and J are TRBV28 and TRBJ1-4, with D uncertain. Trimming removed 2 bases at V and 8 bases at J, with 18 bases between. The CDR3 contains 16 residues. CDR1 MDHEN and CDR2 SYDVKM come from the germline V gene. CDR3 protein: CASSLEVSVGREKLFF. The CDR3 DNA follows: TGTGCCAGCAGTTTAGAGGTGTCCGTGGGGAGGGAAAAACTGTTTTTT. Full variable domain (outside the CDR3, taken from reference TRBV28 and TRBJ1-4): DVKVTQSSRYLVKRTGEKVFLECVQDMDHENMFWYRQDPGLGLRLIYFSYDVKMKEKGDIPEGYSVSREKKERFSLILESASTNQTSMYLCASSLEVSVGREKLFFGSGTQLSVL.

This clone was recorded only once. V and J are TRBV27 and TRBJ1-5, with a weak D call TRBD1 (5 bases). Trimming removed 6 bases from V and 3 bases from J, with 9 bases in between. CDR3 length: 13 amino acids. CDR1 is MNHEY and CDR2 is SMNVEV in the germline V gene (reference sequence). CDR3 sequence: CASRDTHNQPQHF. The CDR3 bases are TGTGCCAGCAGGGACACTCACAATCAGCCCCAGCATTTT.

V is TRBV19 and J is TRBJ2-3; TRBD1 matches at 7 bases. The CDR3 covers 14 residues. The junction had 3 bases not matched to a gene; V was cut back by 6 bases and J by 0 bases. Germline loops: CDR1 LNHDA, CDR2 SQIVND (reference sequence). CDR3 protein: CASRRTGSTDTQYF. The CDR3 coding sequence is TGTGCCAGTAGGAGGACAGGTAGCACAGATACGCAGTATTTT.

The genes are TRBV3-1 (or the pseudogene TRBV3-2) and TRBJ1-5; D is unclear. The CDR3 totals 14 residues. CDR1 and CDR2 from the germline V gene are LGHDT and YNNKEL (reference sequence). V was pared by 0 bases and J by 4 bases, with 7 bases between. CDR3 in DNA: TGTGCCAGCAGCCAAGATTTCGGGAATCAGCCCCAGCATTTT. Translation: CASSQDFGNQPQHF.

The CDR3 is CASSRSDYGYTF. CDR3 DNA sequence: TGTGCCAGCAGTCGGTCCGACTATGGCTACACCTTC. This chain links TRBV12-3 or TRBV12-4 with TRBJ1-2; D is unclear. V was trimmed by 5 bases and J by 3 bases, leaving 7 bases between them. The CDR3 is 12 amino acids.

This clone was detected only once. The chain has TRBV5-1 and TRBJ1-5, with 9 bases lining up with TRBD1. This CDR3 is 14 amino acids long. J gave up 9 bases and V 0 bases, and 4 bases lay outside the gene matches. The germline gives CDR1 SGHRS, CDR2 YFSETQ. For the CDR3, the DNA is TGCGCCAGCAGCTTGGGGGACAGGGCGTCGCCCCAGCATTTT. This gives the protein CASSLGDRASPQHF.

The chain joins TRBV5-1 to TRBJ2-7; tentatively, D is TRBD2 (5 bases). V was clipped by 2 bases and J by 0 bases, with 9 bases between them. The CDR3 has 14 residues. The germline gives CDR1 SGHRS, CDR2 YFSETQ. CDR3 in amino acids: CASSLGSLSYEQYF. CDR3 DNA sequence: TGCGCCAGCAGCTTAGGGAGCCTCTCCTACGAGCAGTACTTC.

The chain carries TRBV5-1 and TRBJ1-1; 7 nucleotides align to TRBD1. Trimming took 6 bases from V and 8 from J; bases not matched to a gene: 10. Germline lookup yields CDR1 SGHRS and CDR2 YFSETQ. CDR3 length equals 13 residues. The CDR3 sequence: CASKIQGRPEAFF. The CDR3 DNA sequence: TGCGCCAGCAAGATACAGGGGCGACCCGAAGCTTTCTTT.

This clone showed up just a few times. The genes are TRBV27 and TRBJ1-4; D unclear. Germline CDR1 is MNHEY and CDR2 is SMNVEV (reference sequence). The CDR3 has 13 amino acids. The V and J ends lost 3 bases and 6 bases respectively, with 8 bases between them. The CDR3 region is CASSFSGYEKLFF. CDR3 bases: TGTGCCAGCAGTTTTTCGGGGTATGAAAAACTGTTTTTT.